Here is one T cell receptor beta chain with its context. Antigen specificity is unknown. PCR employed 60 Vbeta and 13 Jbeta primers. The assay was immunoSEQ multiplex PCR, and TCRdb's table has in-frame clones only and misses some. Among about 140,000 clones listed, over 60% were seen once. The data stem from a study of cytomegalovirus exposure and HLA in healthy donors. Study-wide background: Around 200 million T cells yielded approximately 100 million unique TCR beta sequences, as an earlier analysis found. In terms of ancestry, the Caucasian-associated cluster contained 81% of the 300 to 400 genotyped donors.

Study results and caveats: Most of the TCR beta V segments (in an earlier analysis) were productive either about 87% or about 30% of the time. An assumption of roughly uniform sequencing depth across donors underlay the presence/absence analyses.

CDR1 is SGHTA, CDR2 FQGNSA, per germline. The V end was cut by 5 bases, the J end by 3 bases, with 10 bases between. The CDR3 sequence is 13 residues long. The source material was PBMCs. This sequence joins TRBV7-2 and TRBJ1-1, with D perhaps TRBD1 (5 bases). The source is a female donor in good health and CMV-seronegative. Here the CDR3 DNA reads TGTGCCAGCAGCCCCCGCAGGGACACTGAAGCTTTCTTT. Translating gives CASSPRRDTEAFF.